The rows below give T cell receptor beta chains drawn from one sample of a study of regulatory T cells in long-lasting Graves disease. TCRdb reprocessed the multiplex PCR reads with MiXCR, giving one entry per CDR3 protein. The sample comprises around 420,000 distinct CDR3 sequences, about a sixth of which are singletons, and 20% to 25% rests with the top ten. The specimen was peripheral blood mononuclear cells (PBMCs), collected at new diagnosis, from a patient treated with antithyroid drugs. These TCRs come from a female donor with Graves disease. CDR3s include the opening cysteine and the closing phenylalanine or tryptophan. D genes are given only for firm matches. The size entry is marked missing in some rows and otherwise reads once, few, many or a size class.

len	abundance	d_gene	v_gene	j_gene	CDR3nt	CDR3aa
17	many	TRBD1	TRBV5-1	TRBJ1-5	TGCGCGAGTCGTCAAGGACCCGGGACAGGGCTCAATCAGCCCCAGCATTTT	CASRQGPGTGLNQPQHF
14	many	-	TRBV11-2	TRBJ1-5	TGTGCCAGCAAAACGGGTTCGGGCAATCAGCCCCAGCATTTT	CASKTGSGNQPQHF
15	many	-	TRBV7-2	TRBJ1-3	TGTGCCAGCAGTGGTCGCGCTTCCTCTGGAAACACCATATATTTT	CASSGRASSGNTIYF
13	many	-	TRBV18	TRBJ1-2	TGTGCCAGCTCACCACCAGGGAGCGATGGCTACACCTTC	CASSPPGSDGYTF
14	many	-	TRBV7-9	TRBJ1-5	TGTGCCAGCAGCTCAGCCCCTGAGGATCAGCCCCAGCATTTT	CASSSAPEDQPQHF
12	many	-	TRBV12-3/TRBV12-4	TRBJ1-2	TGTGCCAGCAGTCGGGGTTATGACGGCTACACCTTC	CASSRGYDGYTF
15	many	TRBD1	TRBV7-2	TRBJ2-7	TGTGCCAGCAGCTTATTTACAGGGGGGACCTACGAGCAGTACTTC	CASSLFTGGTYEQYF
18	many	TRBD2	TRBV3-1	TRBJ2-3	TGTGCCAGCAGCCAAGCAGGAGCGGGGGCCCTGGGAACAGATACGCAGTATTTT	CASSQAGAGALGTDTQYF
14	many	-	TRBV7-8	TRBJ1-1	TGTGCCAGCAGCTTAGATCACAGGGCAAATGAAGCTTTCTTT	CASSLDHRANEAFF
15	many	TRBD2	TRBV3-1	TRBJ2-7	TGTGCCAGCAGCCAAGGCCAACTAGCGGGGGGTCAGAAGTACTTC	CASSQGQLAGGQKYF
16	many	-	TRBV28	TRBJ2-1	TGTGCCAGCAGAGCTAGAGGCGACAAATCCTACAATGAGCAGTTCTTC	CASRARGDKSYNEQFF
15	-	TRBD2	TRBV6-1	TRBJ2-5	TGTGCCAGCAGGTCGGGACTAGCGGGGGAAGAGACCCAGTACTTC	CASRSGLAGEETQYF
14	many	TRBD1	TRBV12-3/TRBV12-4	TRBJ2-7	TGTGCCAGCAGTCCATCCCGAGGACAGGAGACGCAGTACTTC	CASSPSRGQETQYF
15	many	TRBD1	TRBV12-3/TRBV12-4	TRBJ2-3	TGTGCCAGCAGCCGAAACGGACAGGACACAGATACGCAGTATTTT	CASSRNGQDTDTQYF
15	many	-	TRBV7-2	TRBJ1-1	TGTGCCAGCAGCCTGCACTGGACAATGAACACTGAAGCTTTCTTT	CASSLHWTMNTEAFF
15	-	-	TRBV27	TRBJ1-4	TGTGCCAGCAGTTTACGGAGGGGAACTAATGAAAAACTGTTTTTT	CASSLRRGTNEKLFF
14	-	-	TRBV27	TRBJ1-1	TGTGCCACCACAGATTGGGGTAGGAACACTGAAGCTTTCTTT	CATTDWGRNTEAFF
19	many	TRBD1	TRBV12-3/TRBV12-4	TRBJ2-1	TGTGCCAGCAGCAACAGGGGCAGAGGCCTATTACCAACCTACAATGAGCAGTTCTTC	CASSNRGRGLLPTYNEQFF
19	many	TRBD2	TRBV7-8	TRBJ2-7	TGTGCCAGCAGCTTAGGAATGGTCGGTTGGAGCGGGACTTCCTACGAGCAGTACTTC	CASSLGMVGWSGTSYEQYF
13	many	-	TRBV12-3/TRBV12-4	TRBJ1-1	TGTGCCAGCAGACCCCGGGACTCCCTCGAAGCTTTCTTT	CASRPRDSLEAFF
12	many	-	TRBV2	TRBJ1-3	TGTGCCAGCAGTGAAGCCGGAAACACCATATATTTT	CASSEAGNTIYF
16	-	TRBD1	TRBV19	TRBJ1-5	TGTGCCACCTCGACAGGGGGCATCAGGAACAATCAGCCCCAGCATTTT	CATSTGGIRNNQPQHF
14	many	-	TRBV5-1	TRBJ1-1	TGCGCCAGCAGCTTAGACAATGAGGCCACTGAAGCTTTCTTT	CASSLDNEATEAFF
12	-	-	TRBV9	TRBJ2-3	TGTGCCAGCAGCGCCGGGGCAGATACGCAGTATTTT	CASSAGADTQYF
14	few	-	TRBV19	TRBJ1-1	TGTGCCAGTAGTATGAGGCAGTCGAACACTGAAGCTTTCTTT	CASSMRQSNTEAFF
13	-	-	TRBV10-3	TRBJ2-1	TGTGCCATCACTTCGGACGGGGGCAATGAGCAGTTCTTC	CAITSDGGNEQFF
15	-	-	TRBV12-5	TRBJ1-3	TGTGCTAGTGCCCGGACAGAAGACTCTGGAAACACCATATATTTT	CASARTEDSGNTIYF
13	-	-	TRBV6-2/TRBV6-3	TRBJ2-1	TGTGCCAGCAGTTACCCCGTCTCCTTGTGGCAGTTCTTC	CASSYPVSLWQFF
14	many	-	TRBV7-6	TRBJ1-6	TGTGCCAGCAGCTTAGCGGGGAAGGGATCACCCCTCCACTTT	CASSLAGKGSPLHF
15	few	-	TRBV6-1	TRBJ2-3	TGTGCCAGCAGCCAGACGGGAGCCCACACAGATACGCAGTATTTT	CASSQTGAHTDTQYF
13	many	-	TRBV27	TRBJ2-7	TGTGCCAGCAGTTCCCACCCCACCTACGAGCAGTACTTC	CASSSHPTYEQYF
14	once	-	TRBV19	TRBJ1-1	TGTGCCAGTAGTATAAAAACGGGAGGGACTGAAGCTTTCTTT	CASSIKTGGTEAFF
15	many	-	TRBV29-1	TRBJ2-4	TGCAGCGTTGTTGGCGACCAAATAGCCAAAAACATTCAGTACTTC	CSVVGDQIAKNIQYF
14	-	-	TRBV28	TRBJ1-4	TGTGCCAGCAGCTTCAGGGCGCGAAGTGAAAAACTGTTTTTT	CASSFRARSEKLFF
13	many	-	TRBV5-1	TRBJ1-2	TGCGCCACCACCCCTTTGGGGGTAGATGGCTACACCTTC	CATTPLGVDGYTF
13	many	-	TRBV3-1	TRBJ1-2	TGTGCCAGCAGCCTAAAAGTTAACTATGGCTACACCTTC	CASSLKVNYGYTF
15	-	TRBD2	TRBV20-1	TRBJ2-2	TGCAGTGCTAGAGAACCTAGCGGGAGCACCGGGGAGCTGTTTTTT	CSAREPSGSTGELFF
15	-	TRBD1	TRBV12-3/TRBV12-4	TRBJ1-1	TGTGCCAGCAGTCCCCTGACAGGGGTGAACACTGAAGCTTTCTTT	CASSPLTGVNTEAFF
14	-	-	TRBV12-5	TRBJ1-5	TGTGCTAGTGGTTCGGGCCATAGCAATCAGCCCCAGCATTTT	CASGSGHSNQPQHF